This is a list of T cell receptor beta chains from one sample in a study of blood T cell repertoires in COVID-19. Produced via immunoSEQ multiplex PCR; TCRdb's table is partial and in-frame only. The data contain more than 250,000 clones, under 95% of them singletons. The sequenced material came from PBMCs or T cells enriched from blood (not recorded which). The receptors come from a woman aged 25-40 years who had recovered from COVID-19. Each CDR3 is given with its conserved first and last residue. D genes are given only for firm matches. Only part of the rows carry a size: once, few, many, or a class if the clone is expanded.

j_call	d_call	clone_size	v_call	cdr3_aa	cdr3_nt
TRBJ2-5	.	few	TRBV12-3/TRBV12-4	CASSPWAGETQYF	TGTGCCAGCAGTCCCTGGGCGGGGGAGACCCAGTACTTC
TRBJ2-7	.	.	TRBV25-1	CASSPGQHYEQYF	TGTGCCAGCAGTCCGGGACAACACTACGAGCAGTACTTC
TRBJ2-3	TRBD2	.	TRBV24-1	CATSGYSRLAGLITDTQYF	TGTGCCACCAGTGGCTACAGCCGACTAGCGGGCCTGATCACAGATACGCAGTATTTT
TRBJ1-1	.	.	TRBV3-1/TRBV3-2	CASSHGSGTEAFF	TGTGCCAGCAGCCACGGGTCGGGCACTGAAGCTTTCTTT
TRBJ1-2	.	.	TRBV7-2	CASSLEVGEGYGYTF	TGTGCCAGCAGCTTAGAAGTCGGGGAGGGCTATGGCTACACCTTC
TRBJ2-7	.	.	TRBV3-1/TRBV3-2	CASSKYGGHEQYF	TGTGCCAGCAGCAAATACGGGGGGCACGAGCAGTACTTC
TRBJ1-5	.	few	TRBV15	CATSRGGEAQPQHF	TGTGCCACCAGTCGAGGAGGGGAGGCTCAGCCCCAGCATTTT
TRBJ2-1	TRBD2	.	TRBV4-2	CASSQVTFSGRANNEQFF	TGTGCCAGCAGCCAAGTCACCTTTAGCGGGAGGGCCAATAATGAGCAGTTCTTC
TRBJ1-6	.	.	TRBV5-1	CASSLLPGAQSPLHF	TGCGCCAGCAGCCTCCTGCCAGGGGCACAGTCACCCCTCCACTTT
TRBJ1-1	.	.	TRBV18	CASSEHAGTEAFF	TGTGCCAGCTCAGAACACGCGGGCACTGAAGCTTTCTTT
TRBJ2-3	TRBD2	.	TRBV4-2	CASSQDSGGVGDTQYF	TGTGCCAGCAGCCAAGATTCGGGAGGGGTTGGAGATACGCAGTATTTT
TRBJ2-1	TRBD2	.	TRBV14	CASSRGTSGTYNEQFF	TGTGCCAGCAGCCGAGGGACTAGCGGCACCTACAATGAGCAGTTCTTC
TRBJ2-1	TRBD1	.	TRBV11-3	CASSRGQGQGNEQFF	TGTGCCAGCAGCCGGGGACAGGGTCAAGGGAATGAGCAGTTCTTC
TRBJ2-7	TRBD2	.	TRBV7-9	CASSSRLAGAYEQYF	TGTGCCAGCAGCTCAAGACTAGCGGGAGCCTACGAGCAGTACTTC